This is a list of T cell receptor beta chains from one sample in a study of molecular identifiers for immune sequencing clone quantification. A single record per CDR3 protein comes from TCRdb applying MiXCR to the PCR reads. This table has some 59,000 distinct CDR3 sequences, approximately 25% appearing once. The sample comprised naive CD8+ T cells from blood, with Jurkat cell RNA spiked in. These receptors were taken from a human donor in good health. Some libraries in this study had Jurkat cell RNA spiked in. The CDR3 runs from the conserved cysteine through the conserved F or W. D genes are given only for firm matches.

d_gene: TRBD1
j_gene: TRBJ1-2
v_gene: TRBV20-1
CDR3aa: CSAKYPWTGEDNYGYTF

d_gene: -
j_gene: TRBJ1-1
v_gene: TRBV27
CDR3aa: CASSLSQGNTEAFF

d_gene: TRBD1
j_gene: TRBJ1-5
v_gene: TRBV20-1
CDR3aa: CSASVFRGTGGREQPQHF

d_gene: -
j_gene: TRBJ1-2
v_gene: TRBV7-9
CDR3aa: CASSPPPEEGYTF

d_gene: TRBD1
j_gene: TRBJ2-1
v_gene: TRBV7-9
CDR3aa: CASSATGGSYNEQFF

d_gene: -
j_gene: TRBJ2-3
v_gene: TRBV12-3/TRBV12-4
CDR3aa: CASVGGAGGLDDTQYF

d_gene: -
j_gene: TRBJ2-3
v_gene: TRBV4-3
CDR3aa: CASSQDRPSLIVGTQYF

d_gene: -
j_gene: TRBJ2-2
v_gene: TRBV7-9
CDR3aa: CASSYHTGELFF

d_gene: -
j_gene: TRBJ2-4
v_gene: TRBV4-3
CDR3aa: CASSQDLRGYIQYF

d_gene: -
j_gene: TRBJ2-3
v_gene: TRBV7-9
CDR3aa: CASSSASTDTQYF

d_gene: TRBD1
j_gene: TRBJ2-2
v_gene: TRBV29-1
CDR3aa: CSGLGQGAGELFF

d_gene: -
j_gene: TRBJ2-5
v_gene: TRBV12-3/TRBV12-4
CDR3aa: CASNEALGETQYF

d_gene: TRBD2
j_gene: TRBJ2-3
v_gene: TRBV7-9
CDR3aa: CASSLVTSDTTDTQYF

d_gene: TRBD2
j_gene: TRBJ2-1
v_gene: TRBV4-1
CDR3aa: CASTLTSGEYNEQFF

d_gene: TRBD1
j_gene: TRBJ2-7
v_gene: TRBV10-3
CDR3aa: CATATGDSYEQYF

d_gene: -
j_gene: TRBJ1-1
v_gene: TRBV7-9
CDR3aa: CASSLGSEAFF

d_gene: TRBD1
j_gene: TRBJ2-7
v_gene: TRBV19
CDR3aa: CASSPGTGLSYEQYF

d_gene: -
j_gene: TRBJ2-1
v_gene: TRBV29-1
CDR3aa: CSVEDIASYNEQFF

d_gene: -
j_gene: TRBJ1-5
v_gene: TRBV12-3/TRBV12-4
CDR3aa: CASSLFGNQPQHF

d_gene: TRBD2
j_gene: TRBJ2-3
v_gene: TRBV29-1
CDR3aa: CSVESQRETSTDTQYF

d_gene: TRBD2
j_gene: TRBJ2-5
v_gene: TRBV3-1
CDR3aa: CASSPGTSGGTIQETQYF

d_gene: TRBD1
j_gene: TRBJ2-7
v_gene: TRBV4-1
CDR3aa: CASSQIPGGSYEQYF

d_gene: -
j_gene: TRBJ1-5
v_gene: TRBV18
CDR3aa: CASSPAEGGQPQHF

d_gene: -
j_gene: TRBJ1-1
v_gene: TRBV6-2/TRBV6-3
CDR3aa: CASTYPPAGTEAFF

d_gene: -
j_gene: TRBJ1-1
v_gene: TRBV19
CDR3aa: CASSIDQTGRTEAFF